This T cell receptor beta chain was sequenced in a study of post-analysis software for immune sequencing data. Findings and limits, study-wide: When patients were compared with controls, five TRBV segments were more frequent, TRBV5-6, TRBV5-1 and TRBV20-1 among them. Comparison with controls showed significantly lower normalized Chao1 diversity in multiple sclerosis patients.

Unique molecular identifiers were built into the TCR beta cDNA libraries. The yield from around 1 to 10 million T cells was around 500,000 cDNA molecules in total. TCRdb re-analysed the PCR reads in MiXCR, keeping a single row per CDR3 protein. The repertoire has some 500,000 distinct CDR3 sequences, around 40% of them found once; the top ten carry roughly an eighth. The CDR3 has 17 amino acids. V gave up 1 base and J gave up 2 bases; unmatched junction bases: 10. Germline V lookup: CDR1 SGHTA, CDR2 FQGNSA. On this clonotype: Antigen unknown.

V gene TRBV7-2 combines with J gene TRBJ2-5; 7 bases align to TRBD2. This receptor was identified in a girl aged 5 to 17 with multiple sclerosis. Sequencing used blood. CDR3 protein: CASSLGGRLLGQETQYF. CDR3 nucleotides: TGTGCCAGCAGCTTAGGCGGGAGATTATTGGGACAAGAGACCCAGTACTTC.